The rows below give T cell receptor beta chains drawn from one sample of a study of T cell responses to AZD1222 COVID-19 vaccine. This table comes from immunoSEQ multiplex PCR, and its TCRdb copy is limited to in-frame clones, with some not included. The sample yields some 130,000 clones, roughly 80% seen once. Specimen: peripheral blood, collected on day 0 of AZD1222 vaccination. The receptors come from an adult in good health. Both conserved end residues are part of each CDR3. D genes are given only for firm matches. Only part of the rows carry a size: once, few, many, or a class if the clone is expanded.

size | D | V | CDR3
NA | TRBD1 | TRBV6-5 | CASSFLQGAGYGYTF
NA | TRBD1 | TRBV27 | CASSSRTGRETQYF
NA | NA | TRBV6-5 | CASSRITEAFF
NA | TRBD2 | TRBV6-5 | CASSYSGGAAYEQYF
NA | NA | TRBV19 | CASSIQEGNNSPLHF
NA | NA | TRBV6-6 | CASSYSGTTGNTIYF
NA | NA | TRBV7-6 | CASSSEKPRTLRSSYEQYF
NA | NA | TRBV9 | CASSVGHGASTIYF
NA | TRBD1 | TRBV18 | CASSPGDSPVSTEAFF
once | NA | TRBV2 | CASSGRGSHEAFF
NA | NA | TRBV25-1 | CASSDQGKNTEAFF
NA | NA | TRBV6-6 | CASSFRTAGETQYF
NA | NA | TRBV30 | CAWSGSSSGNTIYF